A selection of T cell receptor beta chains follows, all from one sample in a study of T cells in Graves' hyperthyroidism and ophthalmopathy. TCRdb re-derived calls from the multiplex PCR reads in MiXCR, one entry per CDR3 protein. This sample has nearly 750,000 distinct CDR3 sequences, with roughly a third found just once. Sequencing input: blood. The receptors stem from a middle-aged woman with Graves' hyperthyroidism. The CDR3 runs from the conserved cysteine through the conserved F or W. Each record gives: D gene, clone size, CDR3 length, J gene, V gene, CDR3 protein, CDR3 DNA. The D gene is left open where the match is weak. Size values are once, few and many counts, or a class for expanded clones, and some rows have none.

- - 15 TRBJ1-3 TRBV7-8 CASSLLGGAGNTIYF TGTGCCAGCAGCTTATTGGGGGGGGCAGGAAACACCATATATTTT
- few 15 TRBJ1-2 TRBV7-9 CASSTKQGSNYGYTF TGTGCCAGCAGCACGAAACAGGGATCCAACTATGGCTACACCTTC
- - 11 TRBJ2-5 TRBV4-1 CASSQVTRGYF TGCGCCAGCAGCCAAGTCACCAGGGGGTACTTC
TRBD1 many 15 TRBJ2-5 TRBV12-3/TRBV12-4 CASSPWTGPRETQYF TGTGCCAGCAGCCCCTGGACAGGCCCCAGGGAGACCCAGTACTTC
- - 12 TRBJ2-5 TRBV20-1 CSAREGKEALYF TGCAGTGCTAGAGAGGGGAAAGAGGCCCTGTACTTC
- - 8 TRBJ1-6 TRBV12-3/TRBV12-4 CASTDQGF TGTGCCAGCACCGATCAAGGATTT
- many 16 TRBJ1-2 TRBV7-6 CASNSRAGRPIYGYTF TGTGCCAGCAACTCACGGGCGGGGCGACCTATCTATGGCTACACCTTC
TRBD1 few 14 TRBJ2-5 TRBV5-1 CASTRQGGEETQYF TGCGCCAGCACTAGACAGGGGGGCGAAGAGACCCAGTACTTC
- - 17 TRBJ1-2 TRBV11-2 CASSPVSLRRGNYGYTF TGTGCCAGCAGCCCCGTAAGCCTCCGCAGGGGCAACTATGGCTACACCTTC
- many 11 TRBJ1-5 TRBV20-1 CSARESGAQHF TGCAGTGCTAGAGAAAGTGGAGCCCAGCATTTT
- many 13 TRBJ2-7 TRBV2 CASSGTATYEQYF TGTGCCAGCAGTGGGACCGCCACCTACGAGCAGTACTTC
TRBD1 once 16 TRBJ2-5 TRBV7-2 CASSLRFTGGGETQYF TGTGCCAGCAGCCTCAGATTCACAGGGGGCGGTGAGACCCAGTACTTC
TRBD1 many 13 TRBJ2-5 TRBV10-3 CAIRGDSQETQYF TGTGCCATCAGGGGGGACAGTCAAGAGACCCAGTACTTC
- - 14 TRBJ1-5 TRBV12-3/TRBV12-4 CASSHSYSNQPQHF TGTGCCAGCAGTCACTCTTATAGCAATCAGCCCCAGCATTTT
- many 15 TRBJ1-2 TRBV2 CASSFRDTDNYGYTF TGTGCCAGCAGTTTCCGGGACACCGATAACTATGGCTACACCTTC
- many 13 TRBJ1-2 TRBV20-1 CSARTQGMGGYTF TGCAGTGCTCGCACTCAGGGAATGGGTGGCTACACCTTC
TRBD1 many 14 TRBJ1-1 TRBV19 CASRPGGLVTEAFF TGTGCCAGTAGACCAGGGGGCCTGGTCACTGAAGCTTTCTTT
TRBD1 - 13 TRBJ2-5 TRBV29-1 CSVTGQGHETQYF TGCAGCGTGACGGGACAGGGCCACGAGACCCAGTACTTC
TRBD2 many 14 TRBJ2-5 TRBV20-1 CSARGGRAEETQYF TGCAGTGCTAGGGGCGGGAGGGCCGAGGAGACCCAGTACTTC
- - 13 TRBJ2-7 TRBV7-2 CASTKTLYGEQYF TGTGCCAGCACCAAGACCCTGTACGGCGAGCAGTACTTC
TRBD2 few 20 TRBJ2-2 TRBV9 CASSQRRGEKLAGHTGELFF TGTGCCAGCAGCCAGCGTAGAGGGGAGAAGCTAGCGGGACACACCGGGGAGCTGTTTTTT
TRBD1 - 13 TRBJ2-7 TRBV15 CATSWDRPYEQYF TGTGCCACCAGCTGGGACAGGCCCTACGAGCAGTACTTC
TRBD1 few 15 TRBJ1-2 TRBV4-3 CASSHGQGPNYGYTF TGCGCCAGCAGCCACGGACAGGGACCCAACTATGGCTACACCTTC
- many 12 TRBJ2-6 TRBV29-1 CSASSGANVLTF TGCAGCGCATCTTCTGGGGCCAACGTCCTGACTTTC
- many 14 TRBJ1-2 TRBV10-3 CAISDQTSRDGYTF TGTGCCATCAGTGATCAGACCTCTCGCGATGGCTACACCTTC
TRBD1 few 14 TRBJ2-5 TRBV19 CASSIGTGAETQYF TGTGCCAGTAGTATAGGGACAGGGGCAGAGACCCAGTACTTC
- - 16 TRBJ1-5 TRBV2 CASSPPGAVSNQPQHF TGTGCCAGCTCACCACCGGGAGCCGTTAGCAATCAGCCCCAGCATTTT
- - 14 TRBJ2-5 TRBV7-2 CASSPGPPRETQYF TGTGCCAGCAGCCCCGGGCCCCCTCGAGAGACCCAGTACTTC
- - 14 TRBJ2-2 TRBV7-3 CASSLTCKTGELFF TGTGCCAGCAGCTTAACATGTAAGACCGGGGAGCTGTTTTTT
- many 17 TRBJ1-6 TRBV9 CASSVGVYSSYNSPLHF TGTGCCAGCAGCGTAGGGGTGTACAGCTCCTATAATTCACCCCTCCACTTT
- - 15 TRBJ1-1 TRBV6-5 CASRYHNRGNTEAFF TGTGCCAGCAGATACCATAACAGAGGAAACACTGAAGCTTTCTTT
- - 17 TRBJ1-1 TRBV7-2 CASSSPRGRGMNTEAFF TGTGCCAGCAGCTCACCTCGGGGGCGTGGAATGAACACTGAAGCTTTCTTT
- many 12 TRBJ1-1 TRBV29-1 CSVEGEATEAFF TGCAGCGTTGAAGGGGAAGCCACTGAAGCTTTCTTT
- - 13 TRBJ1-1 TRBV19 CASTIVGGTEAFF TGTGCCAGTACCATAGTAGGGGGCACTGAAGCTTTCTTT
- many 14 TRBJ1-1 TRBV10-3 CAISESLGVAEAFF TGTGCCATCAGTGAGTCTCTAGGGGTGGCTGAAGCTTTCTTT
TRBD1 - 16 TRBJ1-4 TRBV10-3 CAISEKVDRGGEKLFF TGTGCCATCAGTGAGAAAGTGGACAGGGGAGGTGAAAAACTGTTTTTT
TRBD1 - 17 TRBJ1-5 TRBV12-3/TRBV12-4 CASSKDWTGGSGQPQHF TGTGCCAGCAGTAAGGACTGGACAGGGGGCTCGGGTCAGCCCCAGCATTTT
TRBD1 many 14 TRBJ1-2 TRBV19 CASSTGQGVGGYTF TGTGCCAGTAGTACCGGACAGGGGGTAGGCGGCTACACCTTC
TRBD1 - 12 TRBJ1-2 TRBV28 CAIPGQGGGYTF TGTGCCATTCCCGGACAGGGGGGGGGCTACACCTTC
TRBD1 many 15 TRBJ1-1 TRBV7-2 CASSSSVGTGVRAFF TGTGCCAGCAGTTCCAGCGTTGGGACAGGGGTAAGAGCTTTCTTT
- - 13 TRBJ1-4 TRBV7-9 CASSVEGVGGLFF TGTGCCAGCAGCGTAGAGGGGGTTGGGGGTCTGTTTTTT
- many 11 TRBJ1-1 TRBV20-1 CTINWGTEAFF TGCACCATAAATTGGGGCACTGAAGCTTTCTTT
- - 13 TRBJ2-7 TRBV6-6 CASKELDFYEQYF TGTGCCAGCAAGGAACTAGATTTCTACGAGCAGTACTTC
- few 13 TRBJ2-7 TRBV4-3 CASSQLRGYEQYF TGCGCCAGCAGCCAATTGCGGGGCTACGAGCAGTACTTC
TRBD2 - 14 TRBJ2-7 TRBV7-2 CASSRGTSVYEQYF TGTGCCAGCAGTCGAGGGACTAGCGTCTACGAGCAGTACTTC
- few 14 TRBJ1-4 TRBV6-5 CASSPRQGREKLFF TGTGCCAGCAGCCCCCGGCAGGGTAGGGAAAAACTGTTTTTT
- few 14 TRBJ2-5 TRBV12-3/TRBV12-4 CASSLEGAGETQYF TGTGCCAGCAGTTTGGAGGGAGCCGGGGAGACCCAGTACTTC
- many 12 TRBJ2-2 TRBV19 CASTRGDRELFF TGTGCCAGTACTAGGGGGGACAGGGAGCTGTTTTTT
TRBD1 few 14 TRBJ1-4 TRBV10-3 CAISGTGGFGKLFF TGTGCCATCAGCGGGACAGGGGGCTTCGGAAAACTGTTTTTT